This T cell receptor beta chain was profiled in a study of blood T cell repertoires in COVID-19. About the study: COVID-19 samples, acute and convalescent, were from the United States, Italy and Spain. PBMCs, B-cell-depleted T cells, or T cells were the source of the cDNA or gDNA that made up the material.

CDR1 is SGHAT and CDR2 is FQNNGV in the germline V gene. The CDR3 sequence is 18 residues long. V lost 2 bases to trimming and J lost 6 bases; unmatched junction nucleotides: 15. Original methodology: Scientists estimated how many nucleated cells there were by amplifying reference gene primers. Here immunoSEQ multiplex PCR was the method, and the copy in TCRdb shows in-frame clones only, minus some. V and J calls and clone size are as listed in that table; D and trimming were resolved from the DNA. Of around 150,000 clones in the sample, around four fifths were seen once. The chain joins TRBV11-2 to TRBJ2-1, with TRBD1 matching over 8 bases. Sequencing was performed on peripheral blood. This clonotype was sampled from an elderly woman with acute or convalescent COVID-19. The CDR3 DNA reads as TGTGCCAGCAGCTTACTAACGTCCAGGACAGGGAATATCAATGAGCAGTTCTTC. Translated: CASSLLTSRTGNINEQFF.